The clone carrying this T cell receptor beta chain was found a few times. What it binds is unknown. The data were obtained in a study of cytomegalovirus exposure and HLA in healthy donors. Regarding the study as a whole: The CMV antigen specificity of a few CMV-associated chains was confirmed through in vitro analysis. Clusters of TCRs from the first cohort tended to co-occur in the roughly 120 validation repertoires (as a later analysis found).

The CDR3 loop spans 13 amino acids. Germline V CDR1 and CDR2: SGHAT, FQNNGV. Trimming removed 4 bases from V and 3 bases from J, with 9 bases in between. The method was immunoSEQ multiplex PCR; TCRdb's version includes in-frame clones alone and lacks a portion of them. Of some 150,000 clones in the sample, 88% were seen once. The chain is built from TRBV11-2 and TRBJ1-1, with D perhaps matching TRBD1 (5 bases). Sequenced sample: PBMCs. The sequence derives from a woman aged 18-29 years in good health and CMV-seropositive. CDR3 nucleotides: TGTGCCAGCAGCTGGGGGGTAGACACTGAAGCTTTCTTT. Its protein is CASSWGVDTEAFF.